This TCR beta chain was recorded in a study of blood T cell repertoires in COVID-19. Germline V gene sequence: CDR1 MNHNY, CDR2 SVGAGI (reference sequence). The CDR3 has 16 amino acids. V trimming: 0 bases; J trimming: 8 bases; junction bases outside the gene matches: 8. How the authors handled the data: Amplification of reference gene primers provided the estimated nucleated cell counts. This table comes from immunoSEQ multiplex PCR, and its TCRdb copy is limited to in-frame clones, with some not included. The V and J calls and clone size come from that table; D and trimming were worked out from the DNA. The sample lists under 130,000 clones, 65% to 90% seen once, with about 40% in the top ten.

The sequencing input was peripheral blood. The rearrangement uses TRBV6-6 and TRBJ2-1; TRBD2 matches 9 bases. The sequence came from a man older than 75 with acute or convalescent COVID-19. CDR3 DNA sequence: TGTGCCAGCAGTTACTCGGGGCCAGCGGGGGGTTATGAGCAGTTCTTC. This translates into CASSYSGPAGGYEQFF.